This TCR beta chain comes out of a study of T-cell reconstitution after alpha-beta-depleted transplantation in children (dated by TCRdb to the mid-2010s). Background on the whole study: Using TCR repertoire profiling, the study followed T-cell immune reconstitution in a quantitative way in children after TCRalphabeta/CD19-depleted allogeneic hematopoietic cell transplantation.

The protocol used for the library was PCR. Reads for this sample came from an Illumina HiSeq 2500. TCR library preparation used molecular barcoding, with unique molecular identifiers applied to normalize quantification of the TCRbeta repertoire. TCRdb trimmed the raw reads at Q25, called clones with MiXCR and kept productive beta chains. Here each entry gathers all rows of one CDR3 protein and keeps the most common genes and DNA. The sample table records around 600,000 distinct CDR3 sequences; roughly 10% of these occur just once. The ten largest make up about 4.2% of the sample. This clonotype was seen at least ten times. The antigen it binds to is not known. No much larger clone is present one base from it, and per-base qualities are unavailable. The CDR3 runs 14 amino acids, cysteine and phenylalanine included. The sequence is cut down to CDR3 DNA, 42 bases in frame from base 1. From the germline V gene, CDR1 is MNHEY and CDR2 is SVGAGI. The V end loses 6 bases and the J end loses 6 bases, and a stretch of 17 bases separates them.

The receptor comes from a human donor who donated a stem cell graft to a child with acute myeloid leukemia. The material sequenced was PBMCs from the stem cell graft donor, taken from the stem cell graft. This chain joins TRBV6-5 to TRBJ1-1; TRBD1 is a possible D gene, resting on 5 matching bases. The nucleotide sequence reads TGTGCCAGCAGCCCCGGGCAGGGATGGTCTGAAGCTTTCTTT. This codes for CASSPGQGWSEAFF.